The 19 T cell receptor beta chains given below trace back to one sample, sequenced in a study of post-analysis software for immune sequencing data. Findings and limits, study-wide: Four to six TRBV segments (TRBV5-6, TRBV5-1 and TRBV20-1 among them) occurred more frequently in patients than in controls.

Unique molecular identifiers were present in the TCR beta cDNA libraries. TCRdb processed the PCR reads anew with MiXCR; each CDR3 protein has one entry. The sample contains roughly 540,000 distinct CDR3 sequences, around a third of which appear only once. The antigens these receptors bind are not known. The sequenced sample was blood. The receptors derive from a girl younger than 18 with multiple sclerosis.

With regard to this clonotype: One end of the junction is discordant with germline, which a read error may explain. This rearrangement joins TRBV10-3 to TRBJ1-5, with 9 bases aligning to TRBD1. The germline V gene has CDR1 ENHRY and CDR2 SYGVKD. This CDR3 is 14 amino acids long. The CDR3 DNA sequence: TGTGCCATACAGGGACAGGGTAGCAATCAGCCCCGGCATTTT. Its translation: CAIQGQGSNQPRHF.

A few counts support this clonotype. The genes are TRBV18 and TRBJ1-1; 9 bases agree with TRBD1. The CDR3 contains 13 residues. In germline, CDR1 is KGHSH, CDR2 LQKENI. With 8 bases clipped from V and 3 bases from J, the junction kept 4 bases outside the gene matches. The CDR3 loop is CASERQGDTEAFF. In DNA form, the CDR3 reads TGTGCCAGCGAACGACAGGGGGACACTGAAGCTTTCTTT.

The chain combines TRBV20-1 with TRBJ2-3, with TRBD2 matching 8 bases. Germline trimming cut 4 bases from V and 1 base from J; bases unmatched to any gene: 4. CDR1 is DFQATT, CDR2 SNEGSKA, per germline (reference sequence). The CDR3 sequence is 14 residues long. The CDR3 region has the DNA TGCAGTGCTATTAGCGGGGAGGGCACAGATACGCAGTATTTT. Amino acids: CSAISGEGTDTQYF.

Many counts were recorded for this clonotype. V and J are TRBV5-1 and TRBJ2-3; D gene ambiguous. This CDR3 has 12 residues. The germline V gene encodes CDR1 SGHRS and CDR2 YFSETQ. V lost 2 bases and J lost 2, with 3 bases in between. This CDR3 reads CASSFPTDTQYF. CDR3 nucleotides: TGCGCCAGCAGCTTCCCCACAGATACGCAGTATTTT.

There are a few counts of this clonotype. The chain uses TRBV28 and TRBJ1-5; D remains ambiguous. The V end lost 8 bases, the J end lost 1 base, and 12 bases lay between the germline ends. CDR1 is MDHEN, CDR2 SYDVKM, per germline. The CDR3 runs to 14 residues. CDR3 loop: CASGPSKSNQPQHF. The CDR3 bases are TGTGCCAGCGGCCCATCTAAGAGCAATCAGCCCCAGCATTTT.

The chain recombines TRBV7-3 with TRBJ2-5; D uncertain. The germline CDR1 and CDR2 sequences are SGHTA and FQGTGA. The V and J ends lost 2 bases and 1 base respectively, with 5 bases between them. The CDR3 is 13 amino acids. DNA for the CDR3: TGTGCCAGCAGCTTAGACTTCCAAGAGACCCAGTACTTC. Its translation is CASSLDFQETQYF.

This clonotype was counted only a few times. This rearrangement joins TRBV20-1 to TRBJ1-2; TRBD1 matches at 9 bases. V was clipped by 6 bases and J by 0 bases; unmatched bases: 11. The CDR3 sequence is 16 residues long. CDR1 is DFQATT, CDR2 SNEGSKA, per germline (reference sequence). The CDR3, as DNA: TGCAGTGCGACCGGGACAGGGACGACAGCTAACTATGGCTACACCTTC. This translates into CSATGTGTTANYGYTF.

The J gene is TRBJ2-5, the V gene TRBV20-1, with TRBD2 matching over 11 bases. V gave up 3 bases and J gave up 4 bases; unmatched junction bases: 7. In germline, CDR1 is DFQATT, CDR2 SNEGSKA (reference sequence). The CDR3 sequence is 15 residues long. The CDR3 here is CSASVSGGEGETQYF. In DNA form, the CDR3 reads TGCAGTGCTAGCGTTAGCGGGGGGGAAGGAGAGACCCAGTACTTC.

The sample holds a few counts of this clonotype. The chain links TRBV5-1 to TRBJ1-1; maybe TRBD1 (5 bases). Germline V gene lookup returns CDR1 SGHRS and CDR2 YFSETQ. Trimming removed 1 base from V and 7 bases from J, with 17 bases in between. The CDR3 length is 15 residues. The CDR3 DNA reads TGCGCCAGCAGCTTGTGGCAGGGACGGCGGAGTGAAGCTTTCTTT. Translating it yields CASSLWQGRRSEAFF.

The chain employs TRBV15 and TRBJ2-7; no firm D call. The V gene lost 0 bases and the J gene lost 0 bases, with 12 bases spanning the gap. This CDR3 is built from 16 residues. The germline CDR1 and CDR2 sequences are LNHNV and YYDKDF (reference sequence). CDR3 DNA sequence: TGTGCCACCAGCAGAGATTATATCCTCAGCTCCTACGAGCAGTACTTC. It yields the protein CATSRDYILSSYEQYF.

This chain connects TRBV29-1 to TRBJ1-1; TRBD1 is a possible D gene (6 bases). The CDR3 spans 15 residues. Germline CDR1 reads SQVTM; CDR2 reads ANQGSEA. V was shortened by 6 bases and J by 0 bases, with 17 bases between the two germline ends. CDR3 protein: CSVAFRQALNTEAFF. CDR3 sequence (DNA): TGCAGCGTGGCCTTTCGACAGGCGCTGAACACTGAAGCTTTCTTT.

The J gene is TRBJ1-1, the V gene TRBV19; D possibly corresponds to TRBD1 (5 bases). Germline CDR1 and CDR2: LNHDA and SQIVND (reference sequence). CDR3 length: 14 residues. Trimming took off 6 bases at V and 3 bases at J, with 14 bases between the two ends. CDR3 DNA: TGTGCCAGTAGCTTACGGGGCGCAGACACTGAAGCTTTCTTT. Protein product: CASSLRGADTEAFF.

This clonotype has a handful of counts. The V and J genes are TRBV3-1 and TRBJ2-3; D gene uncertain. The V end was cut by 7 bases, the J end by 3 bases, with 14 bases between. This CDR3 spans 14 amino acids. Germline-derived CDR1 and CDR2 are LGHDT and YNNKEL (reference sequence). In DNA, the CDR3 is TGTGCCAGCACGGCCGGCAGCTCGACAGATACGCAGTATTTT. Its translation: CASTAGSSTDTQYF.

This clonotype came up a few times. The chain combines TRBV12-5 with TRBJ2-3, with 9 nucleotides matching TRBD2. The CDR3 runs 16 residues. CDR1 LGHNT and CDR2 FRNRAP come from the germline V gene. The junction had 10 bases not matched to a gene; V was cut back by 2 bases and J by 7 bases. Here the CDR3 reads CASGLFPSGDPYTQYF. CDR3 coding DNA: TGTGCTAGTGGTTTGTTCCCTAGCGGGGACCCCTATACGCAGTATTTT.

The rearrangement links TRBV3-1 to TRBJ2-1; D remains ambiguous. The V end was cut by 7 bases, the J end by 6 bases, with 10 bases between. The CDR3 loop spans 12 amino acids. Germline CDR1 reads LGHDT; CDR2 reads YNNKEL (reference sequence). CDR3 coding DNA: TGTGCCAGCACTACAAGGACCAATGAGCAGTTCTTC. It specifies CASTTRTNEQFF.

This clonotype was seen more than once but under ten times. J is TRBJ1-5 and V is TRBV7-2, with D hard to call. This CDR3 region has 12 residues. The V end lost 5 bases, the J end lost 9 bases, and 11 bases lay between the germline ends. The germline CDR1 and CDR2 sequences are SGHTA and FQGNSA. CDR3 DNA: TGTGCCAGCAGCCCCCGATGGGGGCCCCAGCATTTT. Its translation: CASSPRWGPQHF.

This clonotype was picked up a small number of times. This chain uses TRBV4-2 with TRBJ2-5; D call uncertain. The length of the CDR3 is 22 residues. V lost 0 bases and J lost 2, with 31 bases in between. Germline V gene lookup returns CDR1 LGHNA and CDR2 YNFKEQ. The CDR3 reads CASSQDDLPLCFQFFAQETQYF. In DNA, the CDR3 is TGTGCCAGCAGCCAAGACGATTTGCCCCTTTGTTTTCAATTTTTTGCACAAGAGACCCAGTACTTC.

The CDR3 reads CASSLVRGSNYGYTF. The DNA of the CDR3 is TGCGCCAGCAGCTTAGTGCGGGGGAGCAACTATGGCTACACCTTC. The V gene is TRBV5-1, the J gene TRBJ1-2, with a tentative D call TRBD1 (5 bases). CDR1 and CDR2 from the germline V gene are SGHRS and YFSETQ. The CDR3 loop spans 15 amino acids. V gave up 2 bases and J gave up 2 bases, with 13 bases separating them. The whole variable domain, remainder taken from reference TRBV5-1 and TRBJ1-2, is KAGVTQTPRYLIKTRGQQVTLSCSPISGHRSVSWYQQTPGQGLQFLFEYFSETQRNKGNFPGRFSGRQFSNSRSEMNVSTLELGDSALYLCASSLVRGSNYGYTFGSGTRLTVV.

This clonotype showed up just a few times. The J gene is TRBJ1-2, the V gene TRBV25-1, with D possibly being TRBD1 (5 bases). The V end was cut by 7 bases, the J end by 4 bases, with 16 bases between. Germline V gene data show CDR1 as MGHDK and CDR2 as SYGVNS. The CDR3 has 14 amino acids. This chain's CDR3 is CASTGVGGSYGYTF. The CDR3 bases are TGTGCCAGCACCGGAGTTGGGGGTAGCTATGGCTACACCTTC.